These 23 T cell receptor beta chains were sequenced from one sample in a study. MiXCR, applied by TCRdb to the 5' RACE reads, yields one record per CDR3 protein. This sample yields about 55,000 distinct CDR3 sequences, of which around 20% are seen a single time; 3% to 4% belongs to the top ten. The sorted Tregs were CD4+CD25+CD127-/low cells. The sequenced sample consisted of tumor-infiltrating Tregs sorted from the breast tumor. The source is a female donor with breast cancer.

To note about this clonotype: A much bigger clone sits one base away, suggesting this may be a read error. The chain combines TRBV18 with TRBJ2-3; possible D gene TRBD1, 6 bases. CDR1 is KGHSH, CDR2 LQKENI, per germline. CDR3 length: 15 residues. Here the CDR3 reads CANSPQSGEGDTQYF. CDR3 DNA sequence: TGTGCCAACTCACCACAATCAGGGGAAGGAGATACGCAGTATTTT.

This clonotype was seen only once. This chain joins TRBV20-1 and TRBJ1-5; D might be TRBD1 (5 bases). The CDR3 totals 13 residues. The germline V and J ends were trimmed by 4 bases and 4 bases, with 11 bases remaining between them. In germline, CDR1 is DFQATT, CDR2 SNEGSKA (reference sequence). The CDR3 nucleotides are TGCAGTGCTACAACAGGTAGGAATCAGCCCCAGCATTTT. Encoded protein: CSATTGRNQPQHF.

The chain couples TRBV12-3 or TRBV12-4 to TRBJ1-5; D uncertain. Deletions cut 7 bases from V and 7 bases from J, with 14 bases between. This CDR3 contains 13 residues. The CDR3 loop is CASTYAPHQPQHF. The DNA of the CDR3 is TGTGCCAGCACCTACGCGCCCCACCAGCCCCAGCATTTT.

The chain combines TRBV7-9 with TRBJ1-4, with D maybe TRBD1 (5 bases). V was pared by 5 bases and J by 0 bases, with 10 bases between. CDR1 and CDR2 (germline): SEHNR, FQNEAQ (reference sequence). This CDR3 is built from 15 residues. As DNA, the CDR3 is TGTGCCAGCAGCCTGCGGGGCGCAACTAATGAAAAACTGTTTTTT. Amino acid sequence: CASSLRGATNEKLFF.

This clonotype has a handful of counts. The V and J genes are TRBV12-3 or TRBV12-4 and TRBJ1-1; possible D gene TRBD1, 6 bases. The CDR3 is 13 residues long. Trimming removed 2 bases from V and 5 bases from J, with 9 bases in between. The DNA for the CDR3 is TGTGCCAGCAGTTTAATAGGGGGGACTGAAGCTTTCTTT. Protein: CASSLIGGTEAFF.

The chain is built from TRBV4-2 and TRBJ2-4, with TRBD2 as a possible D gene (6 bases). Between the trimmed V and J ends, which lost 3 bases and 10 bases, there was a span of 19 bases. Germline CDR1 and CDR2: LGHNA and YNFKEQ. The CDR3 consists of 15 residues. This chain's CDR3 is CASSQPGTQTTIQYF. The CDR3 DNA sequence: TGTGCCAGCAGCCAGCCCGGGACTCAAACGACTATTCAGTACTTC.

This chain's CDR3 is CASSASGGTDTQYF. The CDR3 DNA reads TGTGCCAGCAGCGCCTCGGGGGGCACAGATACGCAGTATTTT. This chain connects TRBV9 to TRBJ2-3; D is possibly TRBD2 (6 bases). This CDR3 contains 14 residues. In germline, CDR1 is SGDLS, CDR2 YYNGEE. Between the trimmed V and J ends, which lost 3 bases and 1 base, there was a span of 9 bases.

Only a few counts were recorded for this clonotype. The chain uses TRBV12-3 or TRBV12-4 and TRBJ1-2; 11 bases line up with TRBD1. V was pared by 6 bases and J by 7 bases, with 10 bases of the junction left unmatched. This CDR3 is 15 amino acids long. The DNA for the CDR3 is TGTGCCAGCAGCCGACTCGGACAGGGGGCGCCTGGCTACACCTTC. It codes for CASSRLGQGAPGYTF.

The gene calls are TRBV4-1 and TRBJ1-1; no definite D call. CDR1 is MGHRA, CDR2 YSYEKL, per germline. The CDR3 is 15 residues long. The germline V and J ends were trimmed by 0 bases and 9 bases, with 17 bases remaining between them. CDR3 amino acids: CASSQDSIYRKKAFF. DNA for the CDR3: TGCGCCAGCAGCCAAGATTCCATCTATCGTAAGAAAGCTTTCTTT.

Concerning this clonotype itself: A much bigger clone sits one base away, suggesting this may be a read error. This chain uses TRBV5-1 with TRBJ1-1, with no clear D. The CDR3 is made up of 14 amino acids. V gave up 0 bases and J gave up 1 base, with 7 bases separating them. Germline CDR1 reads SGHRS; CDR2 reads YFSETQ. In DNA form, the CDR3 reads TGCGCCAGCAGCTTGGGACCTACGAACACTGAAGCTTTCTTT. Residues: CASSLGPTNTEAFF.

The CDR3 bases are TGCGCCAGCAGCTTGACGATAGCGGGAGGGCAGAATGAGCAGTTCTTC. Amino acids: CASSLTIAGGQNEQFF. V gene TRBV5-1 combines with J gene TRBJ2-1; 11 nucleotides line up with TRBD2. The CDR3 has 16 residues. CDR1 and CDR2 (germline): SGHRS, YFSETQ. J lost 7 bases, V lost 1 base, and 7 bases had no gene match. The full variable domain, completed using reference TRBV5-1 and TRBJ2-1, is KAGVTQTPRYLIKTRGQQVTLSCSPISGHRSVSWYQQTPGQGLQFLFEYFSETQRNKGNFPGRFSGRQFSNSRSEMNVSTLELGDSALYLCASSLTIAGGQNEQFFGPGTRLTVL.

This chain joins TRBV20-1 and TRBJ2-7, with 10 bases lining up with TRBD2. V was pared by 5 bases and J by 1 base, with 8 bases of the junction left unmatched. Germline V gene sequence: CDR1 DFQATT, CDR2 SNEGSKA (reference sequence). This CDR3 contains 15 residues. The chain's CDR3 is CSAGPLAGVSYEQYF. As DNA, the CDR3 is TGCAGTGCTGGCCCCCTAGCGGGAGTTTCCTACGAGCAGTACTTC.

This clonotype came up a few times. The V call is TRBV20-1, the J call TRBJ1-4; possible D gene TRBD1, 6 bases. The germline V and J ends were trimmed by 6 bases and 1 base, with 12 bases remaining between them. The germline V gene has CDR1 DFQATT and CDR2 SNEGSKA (reference sequence). This CDR3 has 14 residues. The CDR3 sequence is CSASDRLTNEKLFF. The CDR3 region has the DNA TGCAGTGCCAGCGACAGGCTAACTAATGAAAAACTGTTTTTT.

The table lists this clonotype with many counts. This chain connects TRBV4-2 to TRBJ2-3; D remains ambiguous. The germline CDR1 and CDR2 sequences are LGHNA and YNFKEQ. The ends were cut back, 2 bases at V and 4 bases at J, with 7 bases in the middle. This CDR3 has 13 residues. CDR3 DNA: TGTGCCAGCAGCCAAAGGCCCCCAGATACGCAGTATTTT. The encoded protein is CASSQRPPDTQYF.

There are a few counts of this clonotype. V usage is TRBV2 and J usage is TRBJ1-4; D is uncertain. CDR1 is SNHLY, CDR2 FYNNEI, per germline. V was shortened by 3 bases and J by 8 bases, with 10 bases between the two germline ends. The CDR3 has 13 amino acids. The CDR3 bases are TGTGCCAGCAGTGAGGCCAAGAGGGAAAAACTGTTTTTT. This gives the protein CASSEAKREKLFF.

For this clonotype: Mismatch with germline at one junction end may stem from a read error. DNA for the CDR3: TGTGCCAGCACCTTGGACAGGTCCTACGAGCAATACTTC. It translates to CASTLDRSYEQYF. The rearrangement uses TRBV12-3 or TRBV12-4 and TRBJ2-7; 7 nucleotides agree with TRBD1. The CDR3 covers 13 residues.

This clonotype was seen only a few times. The V call is TRBV5-1, the J call TRBJ2-4, with TRBD1 matching 9 bases. Germline CDR1 SGHRS, CDR2 YFSETQ. The CDR3 has 17 residues. V dropped 0 bases and J dropped 0; count of bases not matched to a gene: 4. The CDR3 sequence: CASSLGGQGIAKNIQYF. The CDR3, as DNA: TGCGCCAGCAGCTTGGGGGGACAGGGAATAGCCAAAAACATTCAGTACTTC.

This clonotype was seen more than once but under ten times. The chain recombines TRBV6-1 with TRBJ2-7, with 7 bases identical to TRBD1. V gave up 2 bases and J gave up 9 bases; unmatched junction bases: 13. The CDR3 has 15 amino acids. Germline values: CDR1 MNHNS, CDR2 SASEGT. CDR3: CASSEFGAGGVRQYF. The CDR3 DNA follows: TGTGCCAGCAGTGAATTCGGGGCAGGGGGAGTTAGGCAGTACTTC.

The chain recombines TRBV7-2 with TRBJ2-7; TRBD1 aligns across 7 bases. The CDR3 spans 15 residues. From germline, CDR1 is SGHTA and CDR2 FQGNSA. The V and J ends lost 5 bases and 3 bases, in that order; junction bases with no gene match: 10. The CDR3 spells CASSAQGVFVYEQYF. The CDR3 DNA sequence: TGTGCCAGCAGCGCCCAGGGGGTGTTCGTCTACGAGCAGTACTTC.

As concerns this clonotype: One end of the junction does not line up with germline, which may come from a read error. The CDR3 sequence is CATSRDGNTGELLF. The CDR3 DNA is TGTGCCACCAGCCGGGACGGGAACACCGGGGAGCTGCTTTTT. The chain employs TRBV24-1 and TRBJ2-2, with D perhaps TRBD1 or TRBD2 (5 bases each). This CDR3 comprises 14 residues. CDR1 and CDR2 (germline): KGHDR, SFDVKD.

This clonotype has a handful of counts. This chain links TRBV12-3 or TRBV12-4 with TRBJ1-1; D is undetermined. V dropped 2 bases and J dropped 1 base, with 5 bases sitting between them. This CDR3 is built from 13 residues. The CDR3 bases are TGTGCCAGCAGTTTATTCGCGAACACTGAAGCTTTCTTT. Translation: CASSLFANTEAFF.

This clonotype was seen repeatedly, ten times or more. The V gene is TRBV20-1, the J gene TRBJ1-1; D is unclear. The germline V gene has CDR1 DFQATT and CDR2 SNEGSKA (reference sequence). The length of the CDR3 is 13 residues. V was trimmed by 6 bases and J by 6 bases, leaving 17 bases between them. The DNA for the CDR3 is TGCAGTGCCCCAGATTATCGGAGTCCTGAAGCTTTCTTT. This translates into CSAPDYRSPEAFF.

V and J are TRBV12-3 or TRBV12-4 and TRBJ2-1, with 8 nucleotides matching TRBD1. With 6 bases clipped from V and 5 bases from J, the junction kept 6 bases outside the gene matches. The CDR3 is 14 amino acids. As DNA, the CDR3 is TGTGCCAGCAGCACCGGGACAGGTCACAATGAGCAGTTCTTC. It translates to CASSTGTGHNEQFF.